This TCR beta chain was found in a study of T cell changes during pregnancy in multiple sclerosis. This clone came up once. Per the germline V gene, CDR1 is MNHEY and CDR2 is SMNVEV (reference sequence). The CDR3 loop spans 15 amino acids. Trimming stripped 0 bases from V and 5 bases from J, with 10 bases between. Some clones are missing from TCRdb's copy, which holds only in-frame ones; the method was immunoSEQ multiplex PCR. The profile shows under 80,000 clones, around 92% of them singletons. The source is a female donor with multiple sclerosis, enrolled in a pregnancy study. V usage is TRBV27 and J usage is TRBJ1-4; D is perhaps TRBD1 (6 bases). The material was peripheral blood, obtained before pregnancy. The CDR3 loop reads CASSLSDRLNEKLFF. For the CDR3, the DNA is TGTGCCAGCAGTTTATCGGACAGACTAAATGAAAAACTGTTTTTT.